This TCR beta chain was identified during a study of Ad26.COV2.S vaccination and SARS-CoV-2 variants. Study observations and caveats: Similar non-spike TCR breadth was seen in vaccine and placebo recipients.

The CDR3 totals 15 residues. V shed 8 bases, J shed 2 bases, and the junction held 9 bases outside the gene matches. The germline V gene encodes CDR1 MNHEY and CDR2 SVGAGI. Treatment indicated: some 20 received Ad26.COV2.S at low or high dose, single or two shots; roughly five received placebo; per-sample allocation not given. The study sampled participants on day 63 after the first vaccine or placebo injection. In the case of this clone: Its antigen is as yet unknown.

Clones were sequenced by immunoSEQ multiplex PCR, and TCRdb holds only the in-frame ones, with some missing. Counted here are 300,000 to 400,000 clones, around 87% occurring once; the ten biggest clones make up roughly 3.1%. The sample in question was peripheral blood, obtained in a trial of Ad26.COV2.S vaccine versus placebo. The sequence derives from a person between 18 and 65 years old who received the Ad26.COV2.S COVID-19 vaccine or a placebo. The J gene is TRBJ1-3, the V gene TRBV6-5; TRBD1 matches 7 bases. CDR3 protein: CASFNRGQTGNTIYF. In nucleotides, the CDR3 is TGTGCCAGCTTCAACAGGGGTCAAACTGGAAACACCATATATTTT.